One and the same sample provided the 26 T cell receptor beta chains below, sequenced in a study of shared clonotypes between healthy human individuals. Method: immunoSEQ multiplex PCR; TCRdb's copy keeps in-frame clones and lacks some. Of more than 2,000,000 clones listed, roughly 92% are singletons. The sample taken for sequencing was naive CD4+ T cells sorted from blood. The subset denotes: CD45RA+ positively selected. Receptor source: a man between 18 and 29 years old in good health.

The J gene is TRBJ2-6, the V gene TRBV5-5, with D tentatively TRBD1 (6 bases). CDR1 and CDR2 (germline): SGHKS, YYEKEE (reference sequence). The CDR3 is 17 residues long. Trimming shortened V by 4 bases and J by 0 bases, and 14 bases separated the two germline ends. For the CDR3, the DNA is TGTGCCAGCAGCCTTGTTCCAGGGGTCTCTGGGGCCAACGTCCTGACTTTC. Translated: CASSLVPGVSGANVLTF.

The chain couples TRBV10-3 to TRBJ2-7; unclear D gene. Trimming left V 6 bases short and J 3 bases short, with 9 bases between. This CDR3 has 12 residues. In germline, CDR1 is ENHRY, CDR2 SYGVKD. CDR3 sequence: CAISPKNYEQYF. Written as DNA, the CDR3 is TGTGCCATCAGCCCCAAAAACTACGAGCAGTACTTC.

V gene TRBV7-3 combines with J gene TRBJ2-7; D possibly corresponds to TRBD1 (6 bases). Trimming pared 5 bases from V and 4 bases from J, leaving 18 bases between. Germline values: CDR1 SGHTA, CDR2 FQGTGA. The CDR3 is made up of 15 amino acids. The CDR3 DNA reads as TGTGCCAGCAGCCTGGAGGCTACAGGGATGTACGAGCAGTACTTC. This encodes CASSLEATGMYEQYF. Filled out from reference TRBV7-3 and TRBJ2-7, the complete variable domain reads GAGVSQTPSNKVTEKGKYVELRCDPISGHTALYWYRQSLGQGPEFLIYFQGTGAADDSGLPNDRFFAVRPEGSVSTLKIQRTERGDSAVYLCASSLEATGMYEQYFGPGTRLTVT.

This rearrangement joins TRBV5-4 to TRBJ2-6; D is possibly TRBD2 (5 bases). The germline CDR1 and CDR2 sequences are SGHNT and YYREEE (reference sequence). The CDR3 sequence is 14 residues long. V was clipped by 6 bases and J by 4 bases, with 11 bases between them. The CDR3 spells CASTQRGGANVLTF. The CDR3 DNA reads as TGTGCCAGCACCCAACGGGGAGGGGCCAACGTCCTGACTTTC.

The chain carries TRBV5-1 and TRBJ2-2; 9 bases are a match to TRBD2. This CDR3 region has 15 residues. Trimming at V came to 5 bases and at J to 4 bases, leaving 6 bases not matched to a gene. The germline gives CDR1 SGHRS, CDR2 YFSETQ. The CDR3 bases are TGCGCCAGCAGTCTAGCGGGAAGCCCCACCGGGGAGCTGTTTTTT. Translating it yields CASSLAGSPTGELFF.

A single count supports this clone. The CDR3 DNA is TGCGCCAGCAGCCAAATTACAGGGGGTAACTACAATGAGCAGTTCTTC. Amino acids: CASSQITGGNYNEQFF. This chain joins TRBV4-3 and TRBJ2-1; TRBD1 matches 8 bases. V lost 2 bases and J lost 3; bases outside the gene matches: 6. Germline lookup yields CDR1 LGHNA and CDR2 YSLEER. The CDR3 consists of 16 residues.

The chain has TRBV2 and TRBJ2-3; D possibly corresponds to TRBD1 (6 bases). Germline V CDR1 and CDR2: SNHLY, FYNNEI. The CDR3 runs 13 residues. Trimming cost V 5 bases and J 0 bases, with 6 bases left between them. The CDR3 protein is CASSTGSTDTQYF. CDR3 nucleotides: TGTGCCAGCAGTACAGGGAGCACAGATACGCAGTATTTT.

The CDR3 sequence is CSGGRTGSTDTQYF. The DNA of the CDR3 is TGCAGCGGCGGAAGGACAGGGAGCACAGATACGCAGTATTTT. The chain has TRBV29-1 and TRBJ2-3; TRBD1 aligns across 8 bases. CDR3 size: 14 residues. Germline CDR1 and CDR2: SQVTM and ANQGSEA. V shed 7 bases and J 0 bases; nucleotides not matched to a gene: 6.

This chain uses TRBV7-2 with TRBJ2-3, with unresolved D. The CDR3 totals 15 residues. CDR1 is SGHTA, CDR2 FQGNSA, per germline. The ends were cut back, 1 base at V and 1 base at J, with 9 bases in the middle. CDR3 in amino acids: CASSLGLGRTDTQYF. CDR3 DNA sequence: TGTGCCAGCAGCTTAGGTTTGGGTCGCACAGATACGCAGTATTTT.

This rearrangement joins TRBV6-1 to TRBJ2-1, with D possibly being TRBD1 (6 bases). The CDR3 is made up of 15 amino acids. Trimming removed 7 bases from V and 1 base from J, with 14 bases in between. CDR1 and CDR2 from the germline V gene are MNHNS and SASEGT. The CDR3 coding sequence is TGTGCCAGCAAGGGGGACGGACCGTCCTACAATGAGCAGTTCTTC. This sequence encodes CASKGDGPSYNEQFF.

Details on this clone: The same CDR3 can be traced to other DNA sequences in this sample. V and J are TRBV5-1 and TRBJ2-3, with D uncertain. The CDR3 length is 12 residues. Trimming stripped 1 base from V and 3 bases from J, with 3 bases between. Germline V gene sequence: CDR1 SGHRS, CDR2 YFSETQ. This CDR3 reads CASSLLTDTQYF. Written as DNA, the CDR3 is TGCGCCAGCAGCTTGCTGACAGATACGCAGTATTTT.

This clone was picked up one time. V gene TRBV10-3 combines with J gene TRBJ2-1, with D unclear. The V end was cut by 10 bases, the J end by 5 bases, with 12 bases between. The germline V gene encodes CDR1 ENHRY and CDR2 SYGVKD. The CDR3 is 12 residues long. The CDR3, as DNA: TGTGCCAGCGAAGGGTTCCACAATGAGCAGTTCTTC. This encodes CASEGFHNEQFF.

The chain combines TRBV7-2 with TRBJ2-1; no reliable D call. V dropped 0 bases and J dropped 9 bases, with 18 bases sitting between them. Germline-derived CDR1 and CDR2 are SGHTA and FQGNSA. The CDR3 totals 16 residues. The CDR3 DNA reads TGTGCCAGCAGCTTAGCATCCTCGCCCCCACGCGGTGAGCAGTTCTTC. Amino acid sequence: CASSLASSPPRGEQFF. The complete variable domain, with remaining parts taken from reference TRBV7-2 and TRBJ2-1, reads GAGVSQSPSNKVTEKGKDVELRCDPISGHTALYWYRQSLGQGLEFLIYFQGNSAPDKSGLPSDRFSAERTGGSVSTLTIQRTQQEDSAVYLCASSLASSPPRGEQFFGPGTRLTVL.

V and J are TRBV7-2 and TRBJ2-3; D is possibly TRBD2 (6 bases). Germline CDR1 and CDR2: SGHTA and FQGNSA. With 7 bases removed from V and 4 bases from J, the gap between germline ends came to 15 bases. The CDR3 spans 14 residues. The CDR3 nucleotides read TGTGCCAGCAAGAAAGGCGGGAAATCAGATACGCAGTATTTT. Translation gives CASKKGGKSDTQYF.

CDR3 sequence reads: CASSPTGSGNTIYF. For the CDR3, the DNA is TGTGCCAGCAGCCCGACAGGGTCTGGAAACACCATATATTTT. The chain joins TRBV5-4 to TRBJ1-3; the match to TRBD1 covers 7 bases. Trimming removed 4 bases from V and 1 base from J; junction bases left unmatched: 2. This CDR3 spans 14 amino acids. From germline, CDR1 is SGHNT and CDR2 YYREEE (reference sequence).

The chain carries TRBV7-2 and TRBJ1-1; TRBD1 matches 8 bases. Losses at the gene ends were 0 bases for V and 5 bases for J; bases not matched to a gene: 8. The CDR3 has 16 residues. CDR1 SGHTA and CDR2 FQGNSA come from the germline V gene. The CDR3 DNA reads as TGTGCCAGCAGCTTAGCACCCCGGACAGGGCTAACTGAAGCTTTCTTT. This sequence encodes CASSLAPRTGLTEAFF. The complete variable domain, with remaining parts taken from reference TRBV7-2 and TRBJ1-1, reads GAGVSQSPSNKVTEKGKDVELRCDPISGHTALYWYRQSLGQGLEFLIYFQGNSAPDKSGLPSDRFSAERTGGSVSTLTIQRTQQEDSAVYLCASSLAPRTGLTEAFFGQGTRLTVV.

The CDR3 DNA is TGTGCCAGCAACCTTGGCCTAGCGGGATCCTACAATGAGCAGTTCTTC. Its translation: CASNLGLAGSYNEQFF. The chain uses TRBV9 and TRBJ2-1, with 9 bases fitting TRBD2. The J segment lost 1 base and the V segment lost 6 bases, leaving 8 bases of the junction unmatched. Per germline, CDR1 SGDLS and CDR2 YYNGEE. The CDR3 runs to 16 residues. The full variable domain, rest sourced from reference TRBV9 and TRBJ2-1, is DSGVTQTPKHLITATGQRVTLRCSPRSGDLSVYWYQQSLDQGLQFLIQYYNGEERAKGNILERFSAQQFPDLHSELNLSSLELGDSALYFCASNLGLAGSYNEQFFGPGTRLTVL.

This clone was counted once. The V gene is TRBV7-3, the J gene TRBJ2-7; weak D call: TRBD1 (5 bases). CDR1 is SGHTA and CDR2 is FQGTGA in the germline V gene. The length of the CDR3 is 15 residues. The V gene lost 0 bases and the J gene lost 3 bases, with 12 bases spanning the gap. The CDR3 is CASSLTGQGNYEQYF. CDR3 in DNA: TGTGCCAGCAGCTTAACCGGTCAGGGCAACTACGAGCAGTACTTC. Full variable domain (missing parts from reference TRBV7-3 and TRBJ2-7): GAGVSQTPSNKVTEKGKYVELRCDPISGHTALYWYRQSLGQGPEFLIYFQGTGAADDSGLPNDRFFAVRPEGSVSTLKIQRTERGDSAVYLCASSLTGQGNYEQYFGPGTRLTVT.

This clone was found once. The genes are TRBV5-1 and TRBJ2-7; 7 bases fit TRBD2. J lost 1 base, V lost 2 bases, and 12 bases had no gene match. Per the germline V gene, CDR1 is SGHRS and CDR2 is YFSETQ. There are 17 residues in the CDR3. The chain's CDR3 is CASSFLESGGGSYEQYF. CDR3 nucleotides: TGCGCCAGCAGCTTCCTCGAGTCGGGCGGGGGATCCTACGAGCAGTACTTC. Full variable domain (missing parts from reference TRBV5-1 and TRBJ2-7): KAGVTQTPRYLIKTRGQQVTLSCSPISGHRSVSWYQQTPGQGLQFLFEYFSETQRNKGNFPGRFSGRQFSNSRSEMNVSTLELGDSALYLCASSFLESGGGSYEQYFGPGTRLTVT.

The chain links TRBV6-5 to TRBJ2-1, with D perhaps matching TRBD2 (6 bases). Germline CDR1 and CDR2: MNHEY and SVGAGI. The length of the CDR3 is 14 residues. V was pared by 10 bases and J by 5 bases, with 18 bases between. The CDR3 sequence: CATATGTAHNEQFF. The CDR3 DNA follows: TGTGCCACCGCTACGGGGACTGCACACAATGAGCAGTTCTTC.

This clone appeared once. V is TRBV10-3 and J is TRBJ1-6; a weak D match, TRBD1 (5 bases). Trimming took off 4 bases at V and 4 bases at J, with 11 bases between the two ends. The germline CDR1 and CDR2 sequences are ENHRY and SYGVKD. The CDR3 has 15 residues. Here the CDR3 reads CAISGGPEYNSPLHF. DNA of the CDR3: TGTGCCATCAGTGGGGGACCGGAGTATAATTCACCCCTCCACTTT.

V gene TRBV7-2 combines with J gene TRBJ2-1; 11 positions match TRBD1. V gave up 7 bases and J gave up 5 bases; unmatched junction bases: 7. The CDR3 sequence is 15 residues long. CDR1 and CDR2 (germline): SGHTA, FQGNSA. The CDR3 loop reads CASTPGQGANNEQFF. As DNA, the CDR3 is TGTGCCAGCACCCCCGGACAGGGGGCAAACAATGAGCAGTTCTTC.

The chain carries TRBV7-2 and TRBJ2-5; D is perhaps TRBD1 (5 bases). Germline V CDR1 and CDR2: SGHTA, FQGNSA. There are 12 residues in the CDR3. Trimming shortened V by 5 bases and J by 5 bases, and 9 bases separated the two germline ends. CDR3 bases: TGTGCCAGCAGCCCAGGGTGGGAGACCCAGTACTTC. Protein: CASSPGWETQYF. The variable domain in full, with the rest retrieved from reference TRBV7-2 and TRBJ2-5, is GAGVSQSPSNKVTEKGKDVELRCDPISGHTALYWYRQSLGQGLEFLIYFQGNSAPDKSGLPSDRFSAERTGGSVSTLTIQRTQQEDSAVYLCASSPGWETQYFGPGTRLLVL.

V gene TRBV6-5 combines with J gene TRBJ2-2, with 12 bases identical to TRBD1. V trimming: 2 bases; J trimming: 6 bases; junction bases outside the gene matches: 1. Germline assignment: CDR1 MNHEY and CDR2 SVGAGI. The CDR3 contains 15 residues. CDR3 nucleotides: TGTGCCAGCAGTTACAGGGACAGGGGGCCCGGGGAGCTGTTTTTT. Encoded protein: CASSYRDRGPGELFF.

The chain combines TRBV2 with TRBJ2-1, with 8 bases matching TRBD1. Germline V gene lookup returns CDR1 SNHLY and CDR2 FYNNEI. V shed 6 bases, J shed 4 bases, and the junction held 11 bases outside the gene matches. This CDR3 has 16 residues. In nucleotides, the CDR3 is TGTGCCAGCAGATTAGAGCAGGGGGCCCTTTACAATGAGCAGTTCTTC. Residues: CASRLEQGALYNEQFF.

The chain employs TRBV11-2 and TRBJ2-7; 9 bases agree with TRBD2. Germline-derived CDR1 and CDR2 are SGHAT and FQNNGV. The junction had 3 bases not matched to a gene; V was cut back by 4 bases and J by 2 bases. There are 14 residues in the CDR3. CDR3 loop: CASSSPSGAYEQYF. CDR3 sequence (DNA): TGTGCCAGCAGCTCTCCTAGCGGGGCCTACGAGCAGTACTTC.